Included here is one T cell receptor beta chain sequence, with context. Study processing details: Amplification with reference gene primers provided the estimates of nucleated cell counts. TCRdb keeps only in-frame clones here, not all; method: immunoSEQ multiplex PCR. V, J and clone size derive from that table, while D and trimming were established from the DNA sequence. The table records 90,000 or so clones, more than 65% of them present only once. The data derive from a study of blood T cell repertoires in COVID-19. Study context: The cDNA or gDNA used as material had been derived from T cells, B-cell-depleted T cells, or PBMCs.

Germline V gene lookup returns CDR1 SGHDT and CDR2 YYEEEE. V was trimmed by 4 bases and J by 1 base, leaving 11 bases between them. CDR3 size: 14 residues. The sample consisted of peripheral blood. This sequence joins TRBV5-6 and TRBJ1-1; D gene unclear. The clonotype comes from a man in his 60s with acute or convalescent COVID-19. The CDR3 sequence: CASSPNGRNTEAFF. The CDR3 nucleotides are TGTGCCAGCAGCCCCAACGGTAGGAACACTGAAGCTTTCTTT. Full variable domain (missing parts from reference TRBV5-6 and TRBJ1-1): DAGVTQSPTHLIKTRGQQVTLRCSPKSGHDTVSWYQQALGQGPQFIFQYYEEEERQRGNFPDRFSGHQFPNYSSELNVNALLLGDSALYLCASSPNGRNTEAFFGQGTRLTVV.